The rows below give T cell receptor beta chains drawn from one sample of a study of T cells in narcolepsy. The repertoire was sequenced with immunoSEQ multiplex PCR; TCRdb's copy has only in-frame clones and lacks some. The sample consists of 15,000 to 16,000 clones, about 85% of them appearing once. The sample comprised memory (CD45RA-) CD4+ T cells from blood. These receptors came from a human donor in good health. The CDR3 runs from the conserved cysteine through the conserved F or W. The D gene is left open where the match is weak. Clone size, where shown, is once, few, many, or a class for clones that have expanded.

J: TRBJ1-2
size: few
D: -
V: TRBV2
CDR3: CASSRGDWYGYTF
DNA: TGTGCCAGCAGTAGGGGGGACTGGTATGGCTACACCTTC

J: TRBJ1-2
size: -
D: -
V: TRBV19
CDR3: CASSEAQRGYGYTF
DNA: TGTGCCAGTAGTGAAGCACAAAGGGGCTATGGCTACACCTTC

J: TRBJ2-6
size: -
D: -
V: TRBV14
CDR3: CASSSTGFYVSGANVLTF
DNA: TGTGCCAGCAGCTCGACAGGTTTCTACGTCTCTGGGGCCAACGTCCTGACTTTC

J: TRBJ1-4
size: -
D: TRBD1
V: TRBV4-3
CDR3: CASSRDRETFF
DNA: TGCGCCAGCAGCCGGGACAGGGAAACCTTTTTT

J: TRBJ2-7
size: -
D: -
V: TRBV19
CDR3: CASSRTARYEQYF
DNA: TGTGCCAGTAGCAGGACGGCACGCTACGAGCAGTACTTC

J: TRBJ2-1
size: -
D: TRBD2
V: TRBV7-6
CDR3: CASSDIAGFNEQFF
DNA: TGTGCCAGCAGCGATATAGCGGGATTCAATGAGCAGTTCTTC

J: TRBJ2-2
size: -
D: TRBD1
V: TRBV19
CDR3: CASSRDRNTGELFF
DNA: TGTGCCAGTAGTAGGGACAGGAACACCGGGGAGCTGTTTTTT

J: TRBJ1-1
size: -
D: -
V: TRBV6-5
CDR3: CASREAGFLEAFF
DNA: TGTGCCAGCAGGGAGGCGGGATTTCTTGAAGCTTTCTTT

J: TRBJ2-7
size: -
D: TRBD2
V: TRBV15
CDR3: CATSRDLPGLAGDGEQYF
DNA: TGTGCCACCAGCAGAGATCTCCCGGGACTAGCGGGAGACGGCGAGCAGTACTTC

J: TRBJ2-2
size: -
D: -
V: TRBV14
CDR3: CASSQQGELFF
DNA: TGTGCCAGCAGCCAGCAAGGGGAGCTGTTTTTT

J: TRBJ2-7
size: -
D: -
V: TRBV2
CDR3: CASSAGITPYEQYF
DNA: TGTGCCAGCAGCGCCGGGATAACCCCCTACGAGCAGTACTTC

J: TRBJ2-7
size: -
D: -
V: TRBV20-1
CDR3: CSATLASEQYF
DNA: TGCAGTGCTACCTTAGCGTCCGAGCAGTACTTC

J: TRBJ1-5
size: -
D: -
V: TRBV7-2
CDR3: CASSLFWGTGQPQHF
DNA: TGTGCCAGCAGCTTATTTTGGGGTACAGGGCAGCCCCAGCATTTT

J: TRBJ1-4
size: -
D: -
V: TRBV11-2
CDR3: CASSLGRGEKLFF
DNA: TGTGCCAGCAGCTTGGGGAGGGGTGAAAAACTGTTTTTT

J: TRBJ2-2
size: -
D: -
V: TRBV7-9
CDR3: CASSSNTGELFF
DNA: TGTGCCAGCAGCTCGAACACCGGGGAGCTGTTTTTT

J: TRBJ1-1
size: once
D: -
V: TRBV12-5
CDR3: CASGFKGTGGYTEAFF
DNA: TGTGCTAGTGGGTTTAAAGGTACGGGGGGATACACTGAAGCTTTCTTT

J: TRBJ2-2
size: -
D: -
V: TRBV27
CDR3: CASKRDMGVSNTGELFF
DNA: TGTGCCAGCAAACGGGATATGGGGGTCTCGAACACCGGGGAGCTGTTTTTT

J: TRBJ1-2
size: -
D: -
V: TRBV6-1
CDR3: CASSEANYGYTF
DNA: TGTGCCAGCAGTGAAGCTAACTATGGCTACACCTTC

J: TRBJ2-1
size: -
D: TRBD1
V: TRBV7-9
CDR3: CASRKTGGRSNEQFF
DNA: TGTGCCAGCCGAAAAACAGGGGGGCGTAGCAATGAGCAGTTCTTC

J: TRBJ2-3
size: -
D: TRBD1
V: TRBV5-5
CDR3: CASSLTGGGPTDTQYF
DNA: TGTGCCAGCAGCCTGACAGGGGGCGGCCCCACAGATACGCAGTATTTT

J: TRBJ2-1
size: -
D: -
V: TRBV14
CDR3: CASSQGGSYNEQFF
DNA: TGTGCCAGCAGCCAAGGCGGGTCCTACAATGAGCAGTTCTTC

J: TRBJ1-1
size: -
D: -
V: TRBV28
CDR3: CASRLNPGVGRNTEAFF
DNA: TGTGCCAGCAGACTCAACCCAGGGGTGGGTCGGAACACTGAAGCTTTCTTT

J: TRBJ1-3
size: -
D: TRBD1
V: TRBV5-1
CDR3: CASSSGQISSGNTIYF
DNA: TGCGCCAGCAGCTCGGGACAGATTAGCTCTGGAAACACCATATATTTT

J: TRBJ2-2
size: few
D: -
V: TRBV19
CDR3: CASRGRNWVTGELFF
DNA: TGTGCCAGTAGAGGACGGAATTGGGTAACCGGGGAGCTGTTTTTT

J: TRBJ2-5
size: once
D: -
V: TRBV19
CDR3: CASRRQDQETQYF
DNA: TGTGCCAGTAGGAGACAGGACCAAGAGACCCAGTACTTC

J: TRBJ2-3
size: -
D: TRBD2
V: TRBV2
CDR3: CASMSGGSTDTQYF
DNA: TGTGCCAGCATGAGCGGGGGCAGCACAGATACGCAGTATTTT

J: TRBJ2-3
size: -
D: TRBD2
V: TRBV5-4
CDR3: CASSGLAGEDTQYF
DNA: TGTGCCAGCAGCGGATTAGCGGGGGAAGATACGCAGTATTTT

J: TRBJ2-1
size: -
D: TRBD2
V: TRBV6-1
CDR3: CACWGTSGTGEQFF
DNA: TGTGCCTGTTGGGGGACTAGCGGGACCGGTGAGCAGTTCTTC

J: TRBJ2-1
size: -
D: TRBD2
V: TRBV2
CDR3: CASRSPGLDNEQFF
DNA: TGTGCCAGCCGCTCCCCGGGACTAGACAATGAGCAGTTCTTC

J: TRBJ2-1
size: -
D: TRBD2
V: TRBV4-2
CDR3: CASSQVTSGSGFLGEQFF
DNA: TGTGCCAGCAGCCAAGTGACTAGCGGGAGCGGGTTTCTAGGCGAGCAGTTCTTC

J: TRBJ2-5
size: -
D: -
V: TRBV5-4
CDR3: CASSHAGGRPETQYF
DNA: TGTGCCAGCAGCCACGCCGGGGGGCGCCCAGAGACCCAGTACTTC

J: TRBJ1-2
size: -
D: TRBD1
V: TRBV11-1
CDR3: CASSLAGQGWGGYTF
DNA: TGTGCCAGCAGCTTAGCTGGACAGGGCTGGGGTGGCTACACCTTC